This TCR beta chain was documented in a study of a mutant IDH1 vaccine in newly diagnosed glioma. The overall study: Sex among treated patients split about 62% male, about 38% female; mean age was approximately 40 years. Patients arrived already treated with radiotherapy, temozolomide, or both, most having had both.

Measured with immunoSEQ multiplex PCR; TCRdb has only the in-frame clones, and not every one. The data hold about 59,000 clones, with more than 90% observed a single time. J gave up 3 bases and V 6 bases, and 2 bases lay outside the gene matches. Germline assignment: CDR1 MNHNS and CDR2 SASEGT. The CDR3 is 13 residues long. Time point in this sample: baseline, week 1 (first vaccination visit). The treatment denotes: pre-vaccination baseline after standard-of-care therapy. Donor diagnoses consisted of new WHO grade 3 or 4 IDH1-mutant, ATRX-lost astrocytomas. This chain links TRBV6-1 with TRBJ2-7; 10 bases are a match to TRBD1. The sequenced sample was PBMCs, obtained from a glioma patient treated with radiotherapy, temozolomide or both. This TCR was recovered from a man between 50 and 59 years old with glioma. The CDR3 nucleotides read TGTGCCAGCAGCTGGGACAGGGGCTACGAGCAGTACTTC. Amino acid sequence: CASSWDRGYEQYF.